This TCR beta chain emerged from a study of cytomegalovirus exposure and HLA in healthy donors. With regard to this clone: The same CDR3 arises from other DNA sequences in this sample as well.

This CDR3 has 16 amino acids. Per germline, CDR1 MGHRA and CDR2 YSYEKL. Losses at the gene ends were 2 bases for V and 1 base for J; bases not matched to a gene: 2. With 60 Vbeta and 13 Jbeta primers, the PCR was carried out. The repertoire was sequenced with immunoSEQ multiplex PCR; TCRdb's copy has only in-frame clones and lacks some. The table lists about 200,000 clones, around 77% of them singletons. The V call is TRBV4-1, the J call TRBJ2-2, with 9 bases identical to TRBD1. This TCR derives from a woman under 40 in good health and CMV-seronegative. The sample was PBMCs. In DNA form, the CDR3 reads TGCGCCAGCAGCCAAAGGGGACAGGGGAACACCGGGGAGCTGTTTTTT. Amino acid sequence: CASSQRGQGNTGELFF.